The clone carrying this TCR beta chain was observed at least ten times. Its antigen is unidentified. This sample is drawn from a study of T cells in Graves' hyperthyroidism and ophthalmopathy. Whole-study findings and limits: Ophthalmopathy and stable hyperthyroidism were separated by a 13 V-J model. The model identified upcoming ophthalmopathy a median around 6 months ahead of onset.

The source material, RNA transcripts, was used to amplify TCR beta CDR3 regions. An initial round of RT-PCR targeting the TCR CDR3 relied on the HTBI primer set. TCRdb itself ran the multiplex PCR reads through MiXCR, one entry per CDR3 protein. The repertoire holds around 300,000 distinct CDR3 sequences, roughly 15% seen once, with over 25% in the top ten. The blood sample was taken at first hyperthyroidism diagnosis, before any ophthalmopathy symptoms. This CDR3 is built from 16 residues. CDR1 and CDR2 (germline): MNHEY, SVGEGT. V dropped 0 bases and J dropped 5 bases, with 16 bases sitting between them.

The sample consisted of blood. The chain has TRBV6-2 or TRBV6-3 and TRBJ1-1, with D possibly TRBD1 on 6 matching bases. This sequence was found in a woman aged 45-60 years with Graves' hyperthyroidism that later progressed to Graves' ophthalmopathy. The DNA of the CDR3 is TGTGCCAGCAGTTACTCGGGACACCCTAGGGGGACTGAAGCTTTCTTT. This codes for CASSYSGHPRGTEAFF.